Presented here are 2 T cell receptor beta chains from one specimen sequenced in a study of identical twins. Each CDR3 protein gets one entry after TCRdb re-called the 5' RACE reads with MiXCR. The table includes a few hundred thousand distinct CDR3 sequences, about 13% detected once. The data were also submitted as part of a second study, on yellow fever vaccine responses in identical twins.

The sample taken for sequencing was memory (CD45RO+) T cells sorted from blood. The receptors were gathered from a woman between 18 and 29 years old in good health.

The chain employs TRBV5-1 and TRBJ2-1; 7 positions agree with TRBD2. V lost 4 bases to trimming and J lost 6 bases; unmatched junction nucleotides: 7. The CDR3 is 14 amino acids. The germline V gene has CDR1 SGHRS and CDR2 YFSETQ. For the CDR3, the DNA is TGCGCCAGCAGCACCGGGACTATCGCCAATGAGCAGTTCTTC. Protein sequence: CASSTGTIANEQFF.

This chain joins TRBV20-1 and TRBJ2-5; D gene ambiguous. This CDR3 is 11 amino acids long. Germline CDR1 DFQATT, CDR2 SNEGSKA (reference sequence). The V gene lost 0 bases and the J gene lost 4 bases, with 3 bases spanning the gap. CDR3 sequence (DNA): TGCAGTGCTAGAGAGCTAGAGACCCAGTACTTC. It encodes CSARELETQYF.